Each of the 28 T cell receptor beta chains below was sequenced from the same sample in a study of cytomegalovirus exposure and HLA in healthy donors (TCRdb year 2017). Libraries were made using the immunoSEQ multiplex PCR assay. The multiplex PCR relied on a mix of 60 forward primers for TCR Vbeta segments and 13 reverse primers for TCR Jbeta segments. Entries here come from immuneACCESS through TCRdb and include only in-frame sequences with V and J called. Some clones fail to appear in such tables; in the studies checked, an unresolved V gene covers under half of the shortfall, and the cause of the remainder is unknown. The sample has 110,000 or so clones on record, 65% to 75% of them singletons. Around 4.2% of the sample lies in the top ten. The sequencing sample was made of PBMCs. The receptors stem from a woman aged 40-49 years in good health and CMV-seropositive.

The chain links TRBV4-1 to TRBJ2-3; D uncertain. Trimming left V 0 bases short and J 6 bases short, with 7 bases between. The CDR3 totals 13 residues. Germline CDR1 is MGHRA and CDR2 is YSYEKL. As DNA, the CDR3 is TGCGCCAGCAGCCAAGATTCTGGCGATACGCAGTATTTT. Translation: CASSQDSGDTQYF.

The J gene is TRBJ2-3, the V gene TRBV14, with TRBD1 matching 7 bases. Germline V gives CDR1 SGHDN, CDR2 FVKESK. V dropped 0 bases and J dropped 2; count of bases not matched to a gene: 5. The CDR3 extends over 16 amino acids. The CDR3 sequence is CASSQETGAVTDTQYF. CDR3 DNA: TGTGCCAGCAGCCAAGAAACAGGGGCGGTCACAGATACGCAGTATTTT.

This rearrangement joins TRBV4-2 to TRBJ1-2, with unresolved D. The CDR3 sequence is 15 residues long. CDR1 LGHNA and CDR2 YNFKEQ come from the germline V gene. V lost 0 bases and J lost 7, with 15 bases in between. CDR3 sequence (DNA): TGTGCCAGCAGCCAAGATATCCTGCGCAGAGGTGGCTACACCTTC. It codes for CASSQDILRRGGYTF.

Note on this clone: A read error may account for a junction end that differs from germline. The chain carries TRBV4-1 and TRBJ1-5, with 11 bases identical to TRBD1. Germline values: CDR1 MGHRA, CDR2 YSYEKL. The CDR3 is made up of 15 amino acids. The CDR3 sequence is CASSQGTGGNQPQHF. The CDR3 nucleotides are TGCGCCAGCAGCCAAGGGACAGGGGGCAACCAGCCCCAGCATTTT.

The J gene is TRBJ2-3, the V gene TRBV29-1, with TRBD2 matching 9 bases. The CDR3 runs to 15 residues. The V segment lost 3 bases and the J segment 2 bases; nucleotides outside the gene matches: 6. The germline CDR1 and CDR2 sequences are SQVTM and ANQGSEA. Here the CDR3 DNA reads TGCAGCGTTGACGGCGCGGGAGGGTCCACAGATACGCAGTATTTT. It translates to CSVDGAGGSTDTQYF.

The J gene is TRBJ2-1, the V gene TRBV6-5; D is uncertain. V was pared by 2 bases and J by 4 bases, with 3 bases between. In germline, CDR1 is MNHEY, CDR2 SVGAGI. This CDR3 spans 12 amino acids. In nucleotides, the CDR3 is TGTGCCAGCAGTTACCCTTACAATGAGCAGTTCTTC. It encodes CASSYPYNEQFF.

This clone was detected a few times. This chain connects TRBV4-2 to TRBJ1-2; D not certain. The CDR3 has 14 amino acids. CDR1 LGHNA and CDR2 YNFKEQ come from the germline V gene. Deletions cut 0 bases from V and 5 bases from J, with 10 bases between. The CDR3 nucleotides read TGTGCCAGCAGCCAAGATATACAATCTTATGGCTACACCTTC. Its translation is CASSQDIQSYGYTF.

The CDR3 reads CASSPADTQYF. DNA of the CDR3: TGTGCCAGCAGCCCCGCAGATACGCAGTATTTT. The chain couples TRBV11-3 to TRBJ2-3; unclear D gene. The germline gives CDR1 SGHNT, CDR2 YENEEA. Trimming removed 5 bases from V and 4 bases from J, with 4 bases in between. The CDR3 has 11 residues.

The chain is built from TRBV5-1 and TRBJ1-6; TRBD1 agrees at 11 bases. J lost 10 bases, V lost 4 bases, and 13 bases had no gene match. The CDR3 extends over 17 amino acids. Germline values: CDR1 SGHRS, CDR2 YFSETQ. CDR3 nucleotides: TGCGCCAGCAGCGAAGGGACAGGGGGTCGTACGGGATCACCCCTCCACTTT. Translating it yields CASSEGTGGRTGSPLHF.

The chain uses TRBV7-3 and TRBJ1-1; possibly TRBD1 for D (5 bases). Per the germline V gene, CDR1 is SGHTA and CDR2 is FQGTGA. The germline V and J ends were trimmed by 6 bases and 0 bases, with 11 bases remaining between them. This CDR3 is built from 14 residues. CDR3 sequence: CASSPGGVNTEAFF. Written as DNA, the CDR3 is TGTGCCAGCAGTCCCGGGGGGGTGAACACTGAAGCTTTCTTT.

This chain joins TRBV7-9 and TRBJ2-1; 10 nucleotides line up with TRBD2. J lost 0 bases, V lost 4 bases, and 3 bases had no gene match. Germline-derived CDR1 and CDR2 are SEHNR and FQNEAQ (reference sequence). The length of the CDR3 is 16 residues. CDR3 residues: CASSWSGRASYNEQFF. The CDR3 DNA reads TGTGCCAGCAGCTGGAGCGGGAGGGCCTCCTACAATGAGCAGTTCTTC.

This clone was picked up a small number of times. The chain is built from TRBV2 and TRBJ1-4, with 9 bases matching TRBD1. Germline V gene data show CDR1 as SNHLY and CDR2 as FYNNEI. This CDR3 contains 15 residues. V lost 7 bases and J lost 8; bases outside the gene matches: 11. CDR3 DNA: TGTGCCAGCAACGATCCGGGACAGGGTACGGAAAAACTGTTTTTT. It yields the protein CASNDPGQGTEKLFF.

This chain joins TRBV7-9 and TRBJ1-1; TRBD1 is a possible D gene (6 bases). CDR1 and CDR2 (germline): SEHNR, FQNEAQ (reference sequence). CDR3 length: 14 residues. V lost 2 bases, J lost 5 bases, and 12 bases lay in between. The CDR3 loop is CASSLTTGSTEAFF. The CDR3 coding sequence is TGTGCCAGCAGCTTAACGACAGGATCAACTGAAGCTTTCTTT.

This sequence joins TRBV19 and TRBJ2-1; 7 bases match TRBD2. This CDR3 contains 14 residues. V dropped 8 bases and J dropped 3; count of bases not matched to a gene: 7. The germline gives CDR1 LNHDA, CDR2 SQIVND (reference sequence). The CDR3: CASEASGSYNEQFF. The CDR3 DNA reads TGTGCCAGTGAGGCTAGCGGCAGCTACAATGAGCAGTTCTTC.

The chain links TRBV5-1 to TRBJ2-5, with D hard to call. This CDR3 is built from 13 residues. Germline V gene data show CDR1 as SGHRS and CDR2 as YFSETQ. The V end was cut by 0 bases, the J end by 5 bases, with 8 bases between. DNA of the CDR3: TGCGCCAGCAGCTTGGGAGGCACCGAGACCCAGTACTTC. This sequence encodes CASSLGGTETQYF.

The chain couples TRBV9 to TRBJ1-1; no clear D. The V end lost 3 bases, the J end lost 3 bases, and 9 bases lay between the germline ends. The CDR3 contains 13 residues. Per germline, CDR1 SGDLS and CDR2 YYNGEE. The CDR3 nucleotides are TGTGCCAGCAGCGGAGGGCCGGACACTGAAGCTTTCTTT. As protein: CASSGGPDTEAFF.

Here the CDR3 reads CASSWDNYNEQFF. The CDR3 DNA follows: TGTGCCAGCTCCTGGGACAACTACAATGAGCAGTTCTTC. The chain combines TRBV2 with TRBJ2-1, with D possibly TRBD1 on 6 matching bases. Deletions cut 8 bases from V and 3 bases from J, with 11 bases between. The CDR3 is 13 amino acids. Germline loops: CDR1 SNHLY, CDR2 FYNNEI. The full variable domain, its missing parts supplied by reference TRBV2 and TRBJ2-1, is EPEVTQTPSHQVTQMGQEVILRCVPISNHLYFYWYRQILGQKVEFLVSFYNNEISEKSEIFDDQFSVERPDGSNFTLKIRSTKLEDSAMYFCASSWDNYNEQFFGPGTRLTVL.

The DNA for the CDR3 is TGTGCCAGCAGCTTCCGGACAGAGAACACTGAAGCTTTCTTT. Amino acids: CASSFRTENTEAFF. The V and J genes are TRBV7-9 and TRBJ1-1; maybe TRBD1 (6 bases). Germline V gives CDR1 SEHNR, CDR2 FQNEAQ (reference sequence). The V end was cut by 3 bases, the J end by 1 base, with 9 bases between. This CDR3 contains 14 residues.

Only one count was recorded for this clone. This chain links TRBV5-6 with TRBJ2-7; 7 nucleotides agree with TRBD1. V dropped 4 bases and J dropped 6; count of bases not matched to a gene: 7. CDR3 length: 13 amino acids. The germline V gene encodes CDR1 SGHDT and CDR2 YYEEEE. The DNA of the CDR3 is TGTGCCAGCAGCCACTGGGACAGACGCGAGCAGTACTTC. This codes for CASSHWDRREQYF.

This rearrangement joins TRBV30 to TRBJ1-1, with D possibly TRBD1 on 5 matching bases. This CDR3 has 13 residues. In germline, CDR1 is GTSNPN, CDR2 SVGIG (reference sequence). Trimming shortened V by 2 bases and J by 1 base, and 8 bases separated the two germline ends. CDR3: CAWSQGSNTEAFF. The DNA of the CDR3 is TGTGCCTGGAGTCAGGGTTCGAACACTGAAGCTTTCTTT.

The rearrangement links TRBV29-1 to TRBJ2-3, with D possibly matching TRBD2 (6 bases). V gave up 7 bases and J gave up 2 bases, with 16 bases separating them. Germline V lookup: CDR1 SQVTM, CDR2 ANQGSEA. The CDR3 extends over 14 amino acids. In DNA, the CDR3 is TGCAGCGGTGCATCTAGCGTTATCACAGATACGCAGTATTTT. Translated: CSGASSVITDTQYF.

The V and J genes are TRBV9 and TRBJ2-1; 9 bases are a match to TRBD2. V gave up 0 bases and J gave up 6 bases; unmatched junction bases: 4. Looked up from germline, CDR1 is SGDLS and CDR2 is YYNGEE. This CDR3 has 15 residues. CDR3 bases: TGTGCCAGCAGCGTAGGCGGGGGGGCCGGCAATGAGCAGTTCTTC. Its protein is CASSVGGGAGNEQFF.

The chain recombines TRBV4-3 with TRBJ2-1; 8 bases fit TRBD2. CDR1 is LGHNA and CDR2 is YSLEER in the germline V gene. The V gene end was trimmed by 3 bases and the J gene end by 4 bases; junction bases not matched to a gene: 8. This CDR3 has 16 amino acids. For the CDR3, the DNA is TGCGCCAGCAGCCAGTCCACGGGGGGGAATTACAATGAGCAGTTCTTC. Protein: CASSQSTGGNYNEQFF.

This clone was detected once. The rearrangement links TRBV29-1 to TRBJ2-7; 9 nucleotides agree with TRBD2. J lost 3 bases, V lost 2 bases, and 2 bases had no gene match. Per germline, CDR1 SQVTM and CDR2 ANQGSEA. CDR3 size: 13 residues. The CDR3 DNA follows: TGCAGCGTTGAATTAGCGGGAGTCTACGAGCAGTACTTC. As protein: CSVELAGVYEQYF.

This sequence joins TRBV19 and TRBJ1-2; 7 bases are shared with TRBD1. The CDR3 loop spans 14 amino acids. Per the germline V gene, CDR1 is LNHDA and CDR2 is SQIVND (reference sequence). V trimming: 3 bases; J trimming: 4 bases; junction bases outside the gene matches: 5. Here the CDR3 reads CASSIPGQTYGYTF. The CDR3 coding sequence is TGTGCCAGTAGTATCCCGGGACAGACCTATGGCTACACCTTC.

The chain has TRBV18 and TRBJ1-2; 7 bases align to TRBD1. This CDR3 is built from 13 residues. Germline V gives CDR1 KGHSH, CDR2 LQKENI. The trim removed 5 bases at V and 2 bases at J, leaving 2 bases unmatched. The CDR3 here is CASSGQANYGYTF. The CDR3 coding sequence is TGTGCCAGCTCAGGACAGGCAAACTATGGCTACACCTTC. Combining the CDR3 with reference TRBV18 and TRBJ1-2 gives the whole variable domain NAGVMQNPRHLVRRRGQEARLRCSPMKGHSHVYWYRQLPEEGLKFMVYLQKENIIDESGMPKERFSAEFPKEGPSILRIQQVVRGDSAAYFCASSGQANYGYTFGSGTRLTVV.

Comment on this clone: At one end, the junction sequence differs from germline, possibly due to a read error. The same CDR3 arises from other DNA sequences in this sample as well. The chain couples TRBV5-4 to TRBJ2-3; 16 nucleotides match TRBD2. CDR3 length equals 16 residues. The germline CDR1 and CDR2 sequences are SGHNT and YYREEE (reference sequence). CDR3 region: CASSLGLAGGADTQYF. The CDR3 DNA reads as TGTGCTAGCAGCTTGGGACTAGCGGGAGGGGCAGATACGCAGTATTTT.

The genes are TRBV6-4 and TRBJ2-1, with TRBD1 matching over 8 bases. In germline, CDR1 is MRHNA, CDR2 SNTAGT. The CDR3 length is 15 residues. The J segment lost 2 bases and the V segment lost 3 bases, leaving 3 bases of the junction unmatched. The CDR3 here is CASSEDRVPYNEQFF. CDR3 in DNA: TGTGCCAGCAGTGAGGACAGGGTTCCCTACAATGAGCAGTTCTTC.